This is a list of T cell receptor beta chains from one sample in a study of blood T cell repertoires in COVID-19. This table comes from immunoSEQ multiplex PCR, and its TCRdb copy is limited to in-frame clones, with some not included. This sample yields around 25,000 clones, of which about 89% are seen a single time; roughly 23% belongs to the top ten. The sample was peripheral blood. The receptors shown here come from a human donor with active COVID-19. The donor label of this sample is uncertain. Each CDR3 is given with its conserved first and last residue. D genes are given only for firm matches.

CDR3 protein: CASSLKGDRVAKNIQYF
V gene: TRBV19
D gene: .
J gene: TRBJ2-4
CDR3 length: 17

CDR3 protein: CASSQNTGGSGNTIYF
V gene: TRBV7-9
D gene: .
J gene: TRBJ1-3
CDR3 length: 16

CDR3 protein: CASSLTGWNGYTF
V gene: TRBV28
D gene: .
J gene: TRBJ1-2
CDR3 length: 13

CDR3 protein: CASSEVGAEQFF
V gene: TRBV10-2
D gene: .
J gene: TRBJ2-1
CDR3 length: 12

CDR3 protein: CASRGLYGYTF
V gene: TRBV6-5
D gene: .
J gene: TRBJ1-2
CDR3 length: 11

CDR3 protein: CTSSVRTGDSNQPQHF
V gene: TRBV1
D gene: .
J gene: TRBJ1-5
CDR3 length: 16

CDR3 protein: CASSSRQAGTGELFF
V gene: TRBV25-1
D gene: .
J gene: TRBJ2-2
CDR3 length: 15

CDR3 protein: CASSDGQRQGPTNLYNSPLHF
V gene: TRBV6-4
D gene: .
J gene: TRBJ1-6
CDR3 length: 21

CDR3 protein: CASSESGDREETQYF
V gene: TRBV10-1
D gene: TRBD1
J gene: TRBJ2-5
CDR3 length: 15

CDR3 protein: CASSLGPGARSNQPQHF
V gene: TRBV4-1
D gene: .
J gene: TRBJ1-5
CDR3 length: 17

CDR3 protein: CASSLAGGNQPQHF
V gene: TRBV5-5
D gene: .
J gene: TRBJ1-5
CDR3 length: 14

CDR3 protein: CASSMDRVRSDGYTF
V gene: TRBV19
D gene: TRBD1
J gene: TRBJ1-2
CDR3 length: 15

CDR3 protein: CASGQRTGSYEQYF
V gene: TRBV4-1
D gene: TRBD1
J gene: TRBJ2-7
CDR3 length: 14

CDR3 protein: CASRRQQGGDTQYF
V gene: TRBV6-5
D gene: TRBD1
J gene: TRBJ2-3
CDR3 length: 14

CDR3 protein: CASSPRGQGNEKLFF
V gene: TRBV9
D gene: TRBD1
J gene: TRBJ1-4
CDR3 length: 15

CDR3 protein: CASSAYGLPRQETQYF
V gene: TRBV28
D gene: .
J gene: TRBJ2-5
CDR3 length: 16

CDR3 protein: CASSFTGYEQYF
V gene: TRBV7-9
D gene: .
J gene: TRBJ2-7
CDR3 length: 12

CDR3 protein: CASSSSNTGELFF
V gene: TRBV7-9
D gene: .
J gene: TRBJ2-2
CDR3 length: 13

CDR3 protein: CASSDSGGTDTQYF
V gene: TRBV6-4
D gene: .
J gene: TRBJ2-3
CDR3 length: 14

CDR3 protein: CASRLSPGQGTTYEQYF
V gene: TRBV6-4
D gene: TRBD1
J gene: TRBJ2-7
CDR3 length: 17

CDR3 protein: CASSLGLADTDTQYF
V gene: TRBV7-7
D gene: TRBD2
J gene: TRBJ2-3
CDR3 length: 15

CDR3 protein: CASSLSGAAYEQYF
V gene: TRBV28
D gene: .
J gene: TRBJ2-7
CDR3 length: 14